Listed below are T cell receptor beta chains from one sample, sequenced in a study of blood T cell repertoires in COVID-19. Profiled with immunoSEQ multiplex PCR; TCRdb holds only in-frame clones, not every one. The data contain roughly 250,000 clones, 80% to 90% of them seen just once; the ten biggest clones take up under 2.5%. Sequenced material: PBMCs or T cells enriched from blood (not recorded which). Receptors were obtained from a woman between 50 and 59 years old who had recovered from COVID-19. Each CDR3 is given with its conserved first and last residue. D genes are given only for firm matches. Only some rows state a clone size, as once, few, many or a class for expanded clones.

V gene	D gene	J gene	clone size	CDR3 DNA	CDR3 protein
TRBV24-1	NA	TRBJ2-3	NA	TGTGCCACCAGTGATCCACGGGGAAGTCATACGCAGTATTTT	CATSDPRGSHTQYF
TRBV7-2	NA	TRBJ2-7	NA	TGTGCCAGCAGCTTAATGCTCAGGGAGCAGTACTTC	CASSLMLREQYF
TRBV28	TRBD1	TRBJ2-6	NA	TGTGCCAGCGGGTCAACCGGGACAGTCCGCTCTGGGGCCAACGTCCTGACTTTC	CASGSTGTVRSGANVLTF
TRBV28	NA	TRBJ2-7	NA	TGTGCCAGCACCTCTTGGGCGACCTACGAGCAGTACTTC	CASTSWATYEQYF
TRBV19	TRBD2	TRBJ2-1	NA	TGTGCCAGCAAACCTCTACCGGGACTAGACCTCTACAATGAGCAGTTCTTC	CASKPLPGLDLYNEQFF
TRBV29-1	NA	TRBJ1-1	NA	TGCAGCGTCCCTGACACACAGAACACTGAAGCTTTCTTT	CSVPDTQNTEAFF
TRBV7-9	TRBD1	TRBJ1-1	NA	TGTGCCAGCGCCCCAGACAGGGGCGGCATCATGAACACTGAAGCTTTCTTT	CASAPDRGGIMNTEAFF
TRBV21-1	NA	TRBJ1-5	NA	TGTGCCAGCAGCAAAAGGAGAGGGAATAGCAATCAGCCCCAGCATTTT	CASSKRRGNSNQPQHF
TRBV9	NA	TRBJ1-1	NA	TGTGCCAGCAGCGTAGACCCTTACCCGGCAGGAAACACTGAAGCTTTCTTT	CASSVDPYPAGNTEAFF
TRBV18	TRBD1	TRBJ2-2	NA	TGTGCCAGCTCACCACCGGGACAGGGCTACACCGGGGAGCTGTTTTTT	CASSPPGQGYTGELFF
TRBV28	TRBD1	TRBJ2-7	NA	TGTGCCAGCACGACAGGGGGTCTCCCTTACGAGCAGTACTTC	CASTTGGLPYEQYF
TRBV27	TRBD1	TRBJ2-3	NA	TGTGCCAGCAGTTCAAGGACAGGGGTGGACTTTGGTACGCAGTATTTT	CASSSRTGVDFGTQYF
TRBV12-3/TRBV12-4	NA	TRBJ1-3	NA	TGTGCCAGCAATGAGGTTAACACCATATATTTT	CASNEVNTIYF
TRBV2	NA	TRBJ1-5	once	TGTGCCAGCAGTGACAGGAAAAATCAGCCCCAGCATTTT	CASSDRKNQPQHF
TRBV5-1	TRBD1	TRBJ2-7	NA	TGCGCCAGCAGCTTGTCGGGACAGAACTACGAGCAGTACTTC	CASSLSGQNYEQYF
TRBV4-1	NA	TRBJ1-4	NA	TGCGCCAGCAGCCAACAAACCTCTACAGGGAGCACTAATGAAAAACTGTTTTTT	CASSQQTSTGSTNEKLFF
TRBV29-1	NA	TRBJ1-2	NA	TGCAGCGTTAGTACAGGGTCAGGAGGCTACACCTTC	CSVSTGSGGYTF
TRBV2	NA	TRBJ2-5	NA	TGTGCCAGCAGTGCACAGCAAGAGACCCAGTACTTC	CASSAQQETQYF
TRBV19	NA	TRBJ2-7	NA	TGTGCCAGTAGTATTGGGGCGGTTTTCTACGAGCAGTACTTC	CASSIGAVFYEQYF
TRBV5-4	NA	TRBJ1-2	few	TGTGCCAGCACCCTTTCAGGACAGCTCTATGGCTACACCTTC	CASTLSGQLYGYTF
TRBV28	TRBD1	TRBJ1-2	NA	TGTGCCAGCAGTGGGGTCTCCGGGACAGTCTCTAACTATGGCTACACCTTC	CASSGVSGTVSNYGYTF
TRBV27	NA	TRBJ2-7	NA	TGTGCCAGCAGTTTAGAGGACTGGTCTAATTGGTCCTACGAGCAGTACTTC	CASSLEDWSNWSYEQYF
TRBV2	NA	TRBJ1-5	NA	TGTGCCAGCAGTGAAGTAATCTGGGGGAGGGATCAGCCCCAGCATTTT	CASSEVIWGRDQPQHF
TRBV28	NA	TRBJ1-2	NA	TGTGCCAGCAGTTTAATCGATCTGGGGCAAAATGGCTACACCTTC	CASSLIDLGQNGYTF
TRBV2	NA	TRBJ2-5	NA	TGTGCCAGCAGTGAAGCGGGGCGCAACCAAGAGACCCAGTACTTC	CASSEAGRNQETQYF
TRBV19	NA	TRBJ1-5	NA	TGTGCCAGTTCAGCGGTGACGGGTAGCAATCAGCCCCAGCATTTT	CASSAVTGSNQPQHF
TRBV4-2	TRBD2	TRBJ2-5	NA	TGTGCCAGCAGCCCTCAACGGTCTAGCGGGAGGGCCCGGGAGACCCAGTACTTC	CASSPQRSSGRARETQYF